This entry describes one T cell receptor beta chain. Its antigen is unknown. The data stem from a study of regulatory T cells in long-lasting Graves disease. Study-wide results and caveats: More public clonotypes were shared by persistent patients (around 2,800) than by new patients (roughly 930). Repertoires from persistent disease leaned toward TRBV28, TRBJ1-2 and TRBJ2-5.

Stated time point: persistent/refractory GD, antithyroid drugs over 5 years with positive TRAb. From RNA extracted from PBMCs, the TCR library was made. V lost 5 bases and J lost 2, with 13 bases in between. Germline V lookup: CDR1 DFQATT, CDR2 SNEGSKA (reference sequence). The CDR3 runs 13 residues. Arm-PCR with iRepertoire HTBI primers amplified the CDR3 regions for these TCR beta libraries. TCRdb reprocessed the multiplex PCR reads via MiXCR and lists one record per CDR3 protein. Among almost 350,000 distinct CDR3 sequences listed, around 20% were seen once. The chain links TRBV20-1 to TRBJ2-7; D is perhaps TRBD1 (6 bases). The source of this sequence is a female donor with Graves disease. The source was peripheral blood mononuclear cells (PBMCs), collected when the disease was refractory, from a patient treated with antithyroid drugs. The CDR3 spells CSAPRQETYEQYF. The CDR3 DNA follows: TGCAGTGCTCCAAGACAGGAGACCTACGAGCAGTACTTC.